This T cell receptor (beta chain) emerged from a study of CD8+CD57+ T cells in acquired aplastic anemia. Individuals selected for sequencing had exhibited CD8+CD57+ cell expansion on flow cytometry. This clonotype was recorded a few times. The study profiled TCR beta VDJ and CDR3 using genomic DNA as template. TCRdb re-called the reads with MiXCR, one entry per CDR3 protein. This table has roughly 160,000 distinct CDR3 sequences, 71% appearing once. Between the trimmed V and J ends, which lost 4 bases and 3 bases, there was a span of 7 bases. Germline V lookup: CDR1 SNHLY, CDR2 FYNNEI. This CDR3 spans 12 amino acids.

This TCR was recovered from a human donor with aplastic anemia. Sequenced sample: sorted CD4+, CD8+, or CD8+CD57+ T cells (not recorded which) from PBMCs. This chain joins TRBV2 and TRBJ2-7, with unresolved D. The CDR3 nucleotides read TGTGCCAGCAGTGGTAGGTTCTACGAGCAGTACTTC. As protein: CASSGRFYEQYF.